This T cell receptor beta chain was sequenced for a study of CD8 T cells in ankylosing spondylitis. In this sample, this clonotype turned up many times. The target antigen is unknown. Study-wide results and limits: A TCR beta motif of under ten highly homologous variants appeared characteristic of ankylosing spondylitis blood. Reportedly, disease-linked clones are significantly enriched in ankylosing spondylitis patients' matched synovial fluid.

With molecular barcodes, quantitative 5'-RACE was used to make the TCR beta libraries. From the 5' RACE reads, TCRdb called clonotypes with MiXCR, one entry per CDR3 protein. The sample carries about 460,000 distinct CDR3 sequences, approximately 5% recorded once. This clonotype originated in a male donor with ankylosing spondylitis. The source material was blood, either unsorted or a sorted T cell fraction (not recorded which).

In DNA form, the CDR3 reads TGTGCCAGCACCTGGACAGGGGCTGGGGAGACCCAGTACTTC. Protein: CASTWTGAGETQYF. J is TRBJ2-5 and V is TRBV12-3 or TRBV12-4, with 9 bases that match TRBD1. The CDR3 is 14 residues long. The junction had 8 bases not matched to a gene; V was cut back by 7 bases and J by 5 bases.